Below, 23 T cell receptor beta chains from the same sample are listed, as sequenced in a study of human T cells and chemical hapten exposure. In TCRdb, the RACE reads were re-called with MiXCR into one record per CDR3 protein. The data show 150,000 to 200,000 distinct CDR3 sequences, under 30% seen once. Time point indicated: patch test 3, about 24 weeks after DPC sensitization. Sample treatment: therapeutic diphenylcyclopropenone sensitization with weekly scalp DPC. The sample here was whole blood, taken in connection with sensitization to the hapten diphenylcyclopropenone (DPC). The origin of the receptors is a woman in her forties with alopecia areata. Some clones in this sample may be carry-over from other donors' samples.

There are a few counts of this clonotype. The chain's CDR3 is CASSVQGGSGNTIYF. The CDR3 coding sequence is TGTGCCAGCAGCGTACAGGGGGGCTCTGGAAACACCATATATTTT. The V call is TRBV9, the J call TRBJ1-3; 7 nucleotides line up with TRBD1. Per germline, CDR1 SGDLS and CDR2 YYNGEE. The trim removed 1 base at V and 0 bases at J, leaving 1 base unmatched. The CDR3 spans 15 residues.

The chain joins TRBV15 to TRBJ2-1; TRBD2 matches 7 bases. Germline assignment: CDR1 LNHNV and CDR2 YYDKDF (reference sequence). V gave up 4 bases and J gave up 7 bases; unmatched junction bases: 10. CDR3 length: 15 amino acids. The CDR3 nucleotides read TGTGCCACCAGCACTGTAAGCGGGATGTTAAATGAGCAGTTCTTC. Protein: CATSTVSGMLNEQFF.

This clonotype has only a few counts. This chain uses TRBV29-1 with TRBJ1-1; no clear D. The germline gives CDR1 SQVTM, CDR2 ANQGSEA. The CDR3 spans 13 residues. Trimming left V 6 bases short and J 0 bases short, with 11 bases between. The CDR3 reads CSVGGRMNTEAFF. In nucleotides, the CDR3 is TGCAGCGTCGGAGGACGGATGAACACTGAAGCTTTCTTT.

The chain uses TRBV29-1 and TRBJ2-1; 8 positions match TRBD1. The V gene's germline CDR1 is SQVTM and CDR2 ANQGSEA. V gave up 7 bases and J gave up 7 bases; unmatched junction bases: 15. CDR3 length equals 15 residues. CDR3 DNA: TGCAGCGGCGTGGACGGACAGGGAGTCCTTAATGAGCAGTTCTTC. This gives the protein CSGVDGQGVLNEQFF.

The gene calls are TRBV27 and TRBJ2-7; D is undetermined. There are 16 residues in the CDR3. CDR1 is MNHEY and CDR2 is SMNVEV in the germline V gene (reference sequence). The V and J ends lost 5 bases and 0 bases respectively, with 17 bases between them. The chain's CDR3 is CASSPESTDPSYEQYF. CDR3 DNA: TGTGCCAGCAGTCCAGAGTCGACCGATCCCTCCTACGAGCAGTACTTC.

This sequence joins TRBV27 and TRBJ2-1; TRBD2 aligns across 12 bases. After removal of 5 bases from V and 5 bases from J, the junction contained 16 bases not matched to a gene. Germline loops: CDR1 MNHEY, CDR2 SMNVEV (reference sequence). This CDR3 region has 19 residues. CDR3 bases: TGTGCCAGCAGTACCCCCCTTTGGCTAGCGGGAGGGCAAAACAATGAGCAGTTCTTC. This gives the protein CASSTPLWLAGGQNNEQFF.

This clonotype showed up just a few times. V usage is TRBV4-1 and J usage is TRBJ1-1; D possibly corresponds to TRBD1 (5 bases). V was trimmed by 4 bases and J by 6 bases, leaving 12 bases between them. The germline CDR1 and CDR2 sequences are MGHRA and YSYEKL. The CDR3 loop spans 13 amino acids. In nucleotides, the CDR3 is TGCGCCAGCAGCCTTCTCATGGGGCCTGAAGCTTTCTTT. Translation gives CASSLLMGPEAFF.

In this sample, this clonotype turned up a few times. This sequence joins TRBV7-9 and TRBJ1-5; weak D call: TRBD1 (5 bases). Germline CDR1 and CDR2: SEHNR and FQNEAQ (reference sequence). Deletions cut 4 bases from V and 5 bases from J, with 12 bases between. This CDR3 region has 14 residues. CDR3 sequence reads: CASSSASGYQPQHF. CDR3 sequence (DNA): TGTGCCAGCAGCTCAGCATCAGGGTATCAGCCCCAGCATTTT.

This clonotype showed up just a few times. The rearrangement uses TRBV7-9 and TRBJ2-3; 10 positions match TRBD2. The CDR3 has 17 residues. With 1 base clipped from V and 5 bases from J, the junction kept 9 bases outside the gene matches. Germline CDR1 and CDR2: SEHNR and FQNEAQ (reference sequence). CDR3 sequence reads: CASSLGDSGRVEDTQYF. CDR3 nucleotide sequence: TGTGCCAGCAGCTTAGGTGACAGCGGGAGGGTTGAAGATACGCAGTATTTT.

CDR3 residues: CSARWTSGSTDTQYF. The CDR3 DNA follows: TGCAGTGCTAGATGGACTAGCGGGTCGACAGATACGCAGTATTTT. The chain employs TRBV20-1 and TRBJ2-3; 11 bases are a match to TRBD2. With V trimmed by 2 bases and J by 3 bases, 4 bases remained unmatched. Per germline, CDR1 DFQATT and CDR2 SNEGSKA (reference sequence). The CDR3 has 15 amino acids.

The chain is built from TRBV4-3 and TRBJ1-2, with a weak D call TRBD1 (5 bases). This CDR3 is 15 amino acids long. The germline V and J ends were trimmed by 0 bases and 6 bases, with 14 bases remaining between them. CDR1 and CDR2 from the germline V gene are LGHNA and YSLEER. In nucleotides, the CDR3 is TGCGCCAGCAGCCAAGATAACAGGTTTCAGGATGGCTACACCTTC. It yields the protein CASSQDNRFQDGYTF.

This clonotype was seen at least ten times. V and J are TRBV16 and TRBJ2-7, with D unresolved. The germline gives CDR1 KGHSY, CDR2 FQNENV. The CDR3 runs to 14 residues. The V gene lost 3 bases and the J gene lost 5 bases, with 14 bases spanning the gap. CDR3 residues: CASSHSPATDEQYF. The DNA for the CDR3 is TGTGCCAGCAGCCATTCGCCAGCGACCGACGAGCAGTACTTC. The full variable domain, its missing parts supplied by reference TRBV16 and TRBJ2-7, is GEEVAQTPKHLVRGEGQKAKLYCAPIKGHSYVFWYQQVLKNEFKFLISFQNENVFDETGMPKERFSAKCLPNSPCSLEIQATKLEDSAVYFCASSHSPATDEQYFGPGTRLTVT.

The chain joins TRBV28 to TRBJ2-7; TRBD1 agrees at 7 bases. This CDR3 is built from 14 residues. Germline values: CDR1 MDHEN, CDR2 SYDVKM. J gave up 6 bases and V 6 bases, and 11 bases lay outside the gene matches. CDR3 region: CASRSGTVISEQYF. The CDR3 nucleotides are TGTGCCAGCAGGTCCGGGACAGTCATTTCCGAGCAGTACTTC.

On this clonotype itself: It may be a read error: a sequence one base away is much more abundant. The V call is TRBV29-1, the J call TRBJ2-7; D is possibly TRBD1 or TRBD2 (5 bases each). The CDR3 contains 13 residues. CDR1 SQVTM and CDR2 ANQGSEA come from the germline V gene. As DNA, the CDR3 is TGCGGCGTTGACCAGGGAGAGGTCGGCGAGCAGTACTTC. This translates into CGVDQGEVGEQYF.

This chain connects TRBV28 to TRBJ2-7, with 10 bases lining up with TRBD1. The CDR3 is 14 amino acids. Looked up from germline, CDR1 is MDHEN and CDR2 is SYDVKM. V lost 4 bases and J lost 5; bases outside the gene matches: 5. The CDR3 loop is CASSSGQGEHEQYF. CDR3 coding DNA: TGTGCCAGCAGTTCCGGACAGGGGGAACACGAGCAGTACTTC.

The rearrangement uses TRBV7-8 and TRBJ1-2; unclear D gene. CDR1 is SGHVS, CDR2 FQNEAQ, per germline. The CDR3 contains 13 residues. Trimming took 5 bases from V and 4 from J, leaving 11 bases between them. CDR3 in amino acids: CASSPPAPYGYTF. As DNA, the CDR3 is TGTGCCAGCAGCCCCCCGGCCCCCTATGGCTACACCTTC.

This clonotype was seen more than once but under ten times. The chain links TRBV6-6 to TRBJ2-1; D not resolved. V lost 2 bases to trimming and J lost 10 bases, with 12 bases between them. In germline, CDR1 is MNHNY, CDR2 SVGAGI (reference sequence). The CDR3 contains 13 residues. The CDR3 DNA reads TGTGCCAGCAGTTACGGTATCCCGGCGGAGCAGTTCTTC. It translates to CASSYGIPAEQFF.

CDR3 loop: CSAYRVYEQYF. In DNA, the CDR3 is TGCAGTGCCTACAGGGTCTACGAGCAGTACTTC. J is TRBJ2-7 and V is TRBV20-1; D might be TRBD1 (6 bases). V lost 6 bases and J 3 bases, leaving 9 bases between the germline ends. This CDR3 comprises 11 residues. Germline CDR1 is DFQATT and CDR2 is SNEGSKA (reference sequence).

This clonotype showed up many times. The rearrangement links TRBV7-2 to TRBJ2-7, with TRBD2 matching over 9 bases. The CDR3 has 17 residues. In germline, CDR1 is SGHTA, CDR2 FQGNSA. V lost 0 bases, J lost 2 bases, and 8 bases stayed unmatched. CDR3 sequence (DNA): TGTGCCAGCAGCTTAGCCCGACTAGCGGAACCCCCCTACGAGCAGTACTTC. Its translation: CASSLARLAEPPYEQYF.

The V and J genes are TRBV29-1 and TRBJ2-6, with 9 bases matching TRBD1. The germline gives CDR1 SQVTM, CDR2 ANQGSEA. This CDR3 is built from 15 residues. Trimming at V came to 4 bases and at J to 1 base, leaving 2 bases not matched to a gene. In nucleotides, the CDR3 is TGCAGCGTTGCGGGACAGGGATCTGGGGCCAACGTCCTGACTTTC. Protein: CSVAGQGSGANVLTF.

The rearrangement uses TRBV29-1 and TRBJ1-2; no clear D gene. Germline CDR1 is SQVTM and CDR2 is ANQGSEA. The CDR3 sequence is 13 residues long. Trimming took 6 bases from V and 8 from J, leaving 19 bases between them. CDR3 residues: CSVPWNGGVGYTF. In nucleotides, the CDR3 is TGCAGCGTCCCCTGGAATGGCGGGGTCGGCTACACCTTC.

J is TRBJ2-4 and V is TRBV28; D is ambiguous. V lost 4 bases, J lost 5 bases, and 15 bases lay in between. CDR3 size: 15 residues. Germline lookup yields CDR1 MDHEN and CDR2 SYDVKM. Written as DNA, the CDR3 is TGTGCCAGCAGTTCCGGGTCGACTGGGGAAAACATTCAGTACTTC. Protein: CASSSGSTGENIQYF.

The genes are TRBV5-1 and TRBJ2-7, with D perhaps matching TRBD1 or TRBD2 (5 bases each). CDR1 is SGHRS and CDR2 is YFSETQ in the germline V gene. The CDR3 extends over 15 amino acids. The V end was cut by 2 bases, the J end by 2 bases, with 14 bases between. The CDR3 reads CASSFAGTYAYEQYF. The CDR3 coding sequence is TGCGCCAGCAGCTTCGCCGGGACCTATGCCTACGAGCAGTACTTC.